The clone carrying this T cell receptor (beta chain) was observed at least ten times. Its cognate antigen is unknown. V lost 4 bases, J lost 7 bases, and 19 bases lay in between. Germline V gene data show CDR1 as MGHRA and CDR2 as YSYEKL. The CDR3 is 15 amino acids. TCRdb re-called the 5' RACE reads with MiXCR, one entry per CDR3 protein. The table includes 15,000 to 20,000 distinct CDR3 sequences, approximately 8.3% detected once. The sample comes from a study of spatial heterogeneity in lung cancer. The wider study: The correlation between TCR transcript counts in tumor regions and a T cell module score from matched bulk RNA-seq was strong. Raw reads showed each unique TCR and UMI combination turning up more than ten times on average. Study-wide points: Of tumor T cells, an estimated coverage of about 6.4% was reached for alpha chains and more than 11% for beta chains. Counts of expanded alpha and beta TCRs within tumors tracked the tumor nonsynonymous mutation count.

The time point was: sample taken at primary tumor resection. The authors sequenced whole RNA from tumor, nontumor lung or frozen PBMC without sorting. This sequence originates from a male donor with early-stage non-small cell lung cancer. The rearrangement joins TRBV4-1 to TRBJ1-2; D is undetermined. The input for sequencing was lung tumor tissue, taken at surgery. The CDR3 DNA is TGCGCCAGCAGCCCCGGGGTTCGGGGAGCGGGTGGCTACACCTTC. Its protein is CASSPGVRGAGGYTF.